A single sample is the source of the 15 T cell receptor beta chains below, sequenced in a study of blood T cell repertoires in COVID-19. Sequenced by immunoSEQ multiplex PCR; TCRdb stores in-frame clones only, minus some. The table lists about 53,000 clones, 70% to 90% of them singletons. Sequences were obtained from peripheral blood. The receptors were sampled from a man aged 65 to 85 with active COVID-19.

The chain's CDR3 is CASSQSGGGPDYGYTF. The CDR3 DNA sequence: TGCGCCAGCAGCCAAAGCGGGGGAGGGCCGGACTATGGCTACACCTTC. V and J are TRBV4-3 and TRBJ1-2; a weak D match, TRBD1 (5 bases). CDR1 and CDR2 from the germline V gene are LGHNA and YSLEER. Trimming removed 2 bases from V and 3 bases from J, with 16 bases in between. The CDR3 extends over 16 amino acids.

This sequence joins TRBV7-3 and TRBJ1-3; D gene unclear. Germline assignment: CDR1 SGHTA and CDR2 FQGTGA. The V gene lost 5 bases and the J gene lost 4 bases, with 12 bases spanning the gap. This CDR3 region has 14 residues. As DNA, the CDR3 is TGTGCCAGCAGCCCAGGCGGGGTCGGAAACACCATATATTTT. Encoded protein: CASSPGGVGNTIYF.

The CDR3: CASSSGTLSNQPQHF. The CDR3 DNA sequence: TGTGCCAGCAGTTCCGGGACACTGAGCAATCAGCCCCAGCATTTT. The chain has TRBV7-9 and TRBJ1-5; TRBD1 might be the D (6 bases). Trimming stripped 6 bases from V and 1 base from J, with 13 bases between. The CDR3 is 15 amino acids. Germline CDR1 and CDR2: SEHNR and FQNEAQ (reference sequence).

The chain couples TRBV9 to TRBJ2-7; a possible D gene is TRBD2 (6 bases). Germline assignment: CDR1 SGDLS and CDR2 YYNGEE. The V gene lost 4 bases and the J gene lost 2 bases, with 13 bases spanning the gap. The CDR3 length is 14 residues. CDR3 in DNA: TGTGCCAGCAGCCCACGAGCGGGTACCTACGAGCAGTACTTC. Its protein is CASSPRAGTYEQYF.

This clone turned up a few times. The chain is built from TRBV5-1 and TRBJ2-7; 9 nucleotides align to TRBD1. J gave up 3 bases and V 1 base, and 2 bases lay outside the gene matches. The CDR3 consists of 14 residues. The V gene's germline CDR1 is SGHRS and CDR2 YFSETQ. The CDR3 DNA sequence: TGCGCCAGCAGCTTGACGGACAGGGGCTACGAGCAGTACTTC. Amino acid sequence: CASSLTDRGYEQYF.

V gene TRBV9 combines with J gene TRBJ1-3; D not certain. Trimming stripped 0 bases from V and 0 bases from J, with 13 bases between. The germline V gene has CDR1 SGDLS and CDR2 YYNGEE. The CDR3 has 17 residues. The CDR3 coding sequence is TGTGCCAGCAGCGTAGATGCGGGCAGGAGCTCTGGAAACACCATATATTTT. This codes for CASSVDAGRSSGNTIYF.

This chain connects TRBV2 to TRBJ2-5; tentatively, D is TRBD1 (5 bases). The CDR3 is 14 amino acids. Trimming pared 7 bases from V and 7 bases from J, leaving 19 bases between. Germline V lookup: CDR1 SNHLY, CDR2 FYNNEI. This chain's CDR3 is CASTTARMGWTQYF. DNA for the CDR3: TGTGCCAGCACGACAGCCCGAATGGGATGGACCCAGTACTTC. Supplemented by reference TRBV2 and TRBJ2-5, the full variable domain reads EPEVTQTPSHQVTQMGQEVILRCVPISNHLYFYWYRQILGQKVEFLVSFYNNEISEKSEIFDDQFSVERPDGSNFTLKIRSTKLEDSAMYFCASTTARMGWTQYFGPGTRLLVL.

J is TRBJ2-7 and V is TRBV30, with 7 bases identical to TRBD1. Germline assignment: CDR1 GTSNPN and CDR2 SVGIG (reference sequence). The length of the CDR3 is 14 residues. V shed 6 bases, J shed 0 bases, and the junction held 8 bases outside the gene matches. The CDR3 here is CACYRDRSSYEQYF. The CDR3 region has the DNA TGTGCCTGCTACCGGGACAGAAGCTCCTACGAGCAGTACTTC.

V usage is TRBV5-1 and J usage is TRBJ2-7, with 7 positions matching TRBD1. The V segment lost 4 bases and the J segment 1 base; nucleotides outside the gene matches: 17. The CDR3 consists of 18 residues. Germline CDR1 SGHRS, CDR2 YFSETQ. Written as DNA, the CDR3 is TGCGCCAGCAGCCCGGCTCGGGGAATCCCGGGACAGTCCTACGAGCAGTACTTC. Amino acids: CASSPARGIPGQSYEQYF.

V is TRBV6-2 or TRBV6-3 and J is TRBJ2-1; 12 nucleotides align to TRBD2. V lost 5 bases to trimming and J lost 0 bases; unmatched junction nucleotides: 8. The CDR3 runs to 18 residues. Per the germline V gene, CDR1 is MNHEY and CDR2 is SVGEGT. CDR3 amino acids: CASSTGLAGILSYNEQFF. The CDR3 nucleotides are TGTGCCAGCAGTACCGGACTAGCGGGGATCCTCTCCTACAATGAGCAGTTCTTC.

The V gene is TRBV4-2, the J gene TRBJ2-1; 10 bases map to TRBD2. V shed 0 bases and J 7 bases; nucleotides not matched to a gene: 6. From germline, CDR1 is LGHNA and CDR2 YNFKEQ. This CDR3 is built from 16 residues. CDR3 nucleotides: TGTGCCAGCAGCCAAGATCCATTAGCGGGGGGTAATGAGCAGTTCTTC. It specifies CASSQDPLAGGNEQFF.

The chain combines TRBV18 with TRBJ2-5, with TRBD2 matching 7 bases. With V trimmed by 5 bases and J by 2 bases, 5 bases remained unmatched. The CDR3 totals 14 residues. The germline CDR1 and CDR2 sequences are KGHSH and LQKENI. Here the CDR3 reads CASSTGLDQETQYF. As DNA, the CDR3 is TGTGCCAGCTCAACAGGACTAGATCAAGAGACCCAGTACTTC.

The chain carries TRBV7-2 and TRBJ2-6; D unresolved. Germline lookup yields CDR1 SGHTA and CDR2 FQGNSA. The CDR3 runs 17 residues. Trimming pared 5 bases from V and 0 bases from J, leaving 14 bases between. The CDR3 DNA sequence: TGTGCCAGCAGCCCCTCGAGGCGCCTCTCTGGGGCCAACGTCCTGACTTTC. It specifies CASSPSRRLSGANVLTF.

In its sample, this clone was seen a few times. The CDR3 spells CSVVLAGGQTYNEQFF. The DNA of the CDR3 is TGCAGCGTTGTACTAGCGGGGGGCCAGACCTACAATGAGCAGTTCTTC. V gene TRBV29-1 combines with J gene TRBJ2-1, with 12 bases that match TRBD2. V trimming: 4 bases; J trimming: 2 bases; junction bases outside the gene matches: 6. This CDR3 is built from 16 residues. The germline V gene encodes CDR1 SQVTM and CDR2 ANQGSEA.

The CDR3, as DNA: TGTGCCAGCAGCCTGGACAGGGCGAACACCGGGGAGCTGTTTTTT. This encodes CASSLDRANTGELFF. V usage is TRBV6-5 and J usage is TRBJ2-2, with 8 bases identical to TRBD1. CDR3 length: 15 amino acids. V gave up 6 bases and J gave up 0 bases; unmatched junction bases: 3. Looked up from germline, CDR1 is MNHEY and CDR2 is SVGAGI.